The rows below give T cell receptor beta chains drawn from one sample of a study of cytomegalovirus exposure and HLA in healthy donors. Profiled with immunoSEQ multiplex PCR; TCRdb holds only in-frame clones, not every one. The top ten hold approximately 2% of the sample, which has fewer than 250,000 clones, about 79% seen once. The sequencing input was PBMCs. The source of these receptors is a male donor in good health and CMV-seronegative. CDR3s include the opening cysteine and the closing phenylalanine or tryptophan. D genes are given only for firm matches. The listing skips clone size in some rows; elsewhere it reads once, few, many or a size class.

v_call	d_call	clone_size	j_call	cdr3_aa	cdr3_nt
TRBV6-6	TRBD2	.	TRBJ2-5	CASSTRTSGIETQYF	TGTGCCAGCAGTACTCGGACTAGCGGGATAGAGACCCAGTACTTC
TRBV2	TRBD1	.	TRBJ1-4	CASSVGTGGLGREKLFF	TGTGCCAGCAGTGTTGGGACAGGGGGACTCGGACGAGAAAAACTGTTTTTT
TRBV6-5	TRBD1	.	TRBJ2-7	CASSTRDRGHEQYF	TGTGCCAGCAGTACCCGGGACAGGGGCCACGAGCAGTACTTC
TRBV27	.	few	TRBJ2-7	CASSLFESSYEQYF	TGTGCCAGCAGTTTATTCGAGAGCTCCTACGAGCAGTACTTC
TRBV6-5	TRBD1	.	TRBJ2-1	CASSQGVNQFF	TGTGCCAGCAGCCAGGGGGTCAACCAGTTCTTC
TRBV27	TRBD1	.	TRBJ1-1	CASSLGTGYTEAFF	TGTGCCAGCAGTTTAGGGACAGGGTACACTGAAGCTTTCTTT
TRBV18	.	.	TRBJ1-4	CASSPLTAGEDNEKLFF	TGTGCCAGCTCACCACTGACGGCTGGGGAGGATAATGAAAAACTGTTTTTT
TRBV28	.	.	TRBJ2-1	CASTTGSTYNEQFF	TGTGCCAGCACCACCGGGTCTACTTACAATGAGCAATTCTTC
TRBV28	TRBD2	.	TRBJ2-3	CASSLLTSGGVVDTQYF	TGTGCCAGCAGTTTACTGACTAGCGGGGGAGTCGTAGATACGCAGTATTTT
TRBV27	TRBD1	.	TRBJ1-5	CASSSLGTGQGSNQPQHF	TGTGCCAGCAGTTCCTTGGGAACCGGACAGGGCTCGAATCAGCCCCAGCATTTT
TRBV29-1	.	once	TRBJ2-1	CSVEDPIARSYNEQFF	TGCAGCGTTGAAGACCCAATAGCTCGGTCCTACAATGAGCAGTTCTTC
TRBV7-2	TRBD1	.	TRBJ2-7	CASSLDRGYEQYF	TGTGCCAGCAGCTTAGACAGGGGTTACGAGCAGTACTTC
TRBV5-4	TRBD2	.	TRBJ2-2	CASSPLAGASANTGELFF	TGTGCCAGCAGCCCCTTAGCGGGGGCTAGCGCGAACACCGGGGAGCTGTTTTTT
TRBV10-3	TRBD2	.	TRBJ2-1	CAINPGLAMNEQFF	TGTGCCATCAACCCGGGACTAGCGATGAATGAGCAGTTCTTC
TRBV25-1	.	.	TRBJ1-2	CASSVGSSSYGYTF	TGTGCCAGCAGTGTCGGGTCAAGCTCCTATGGCTACACCTTC
TRBV7-9	TRBD2	few	TRBJ2-3	CASSIGLAGGPDTDTQYF	TGTGCCAGCAGCATCGGACTAGCGGGGGGGCCTGATACAGATACGCAGTATTTT
TRBV5-4	.	.	TRBJ2-2	CASSLLSAGELFF	TGTGCCAGCAGCTTGTTGTCCGCCGGGGAGCTGTTTTTT
TRBV10-1	.	once	TRBJ1-4	CASSEPGLGRGEKLFF	TGCGCCAGCAGTGAGCCAGGACTGGGAAGAGGCGAAAAACTGTTTTTT
TRBV9	.	.	TRBJ2-1	CASSVGQNEQFF	TGTGCCAGCAGCGTAGGACAGAATGAGCAGTTCTTC
TRBV29-1	.	once	TRBJ1-4	CSVLTPWRAGEKLFF	TGCAGCGTTCTAACCCCTTGGAGAGCCGGTGAAAAACTGTTTTTT
TRBV7-7	.	.	TRBJ1-5	CASSVGVSQPQHF	TGTGCTAGCAGCGTCGGGGTGTCTCAGCCCCAGCATTTT
TRBV6-6	.	.	TRBJ1-5	CASSYSTEDQPQHF	TGTGCCAGCAGTTACTCGACTGAGGATCAGCCCCAGCATTTT
TRBV5-1	TRBD2	.	TRBJ2-1	CASSLGLAGGPDEQFF	TGCGCCAGCAGCCTTGGACTAGCGGGAGGTCCCGATGAGCAGTTCTTC
TRBV9	TRBD2	.	TRBJ2-3	CASSVAVGGIDTQYF	TGTGCCAGCAGCGTAGCCGTGGGGGGGATTGATACGCAGTATTTT
TRBV19	TRBD2	.	TRBJ2-7	CASSILAGGATSSYEQYF	TGTGCCAGTAGTATTCTAGCGGGGGGCGCGACGAGCTCCTACGAGCAGTACTTC
TRBV7-2	TRBD2	.	TRBJ2-2	CASSLDPGLAVTGELFF	TGTGCCAGCAGCTTAGATCCGGGACTAGCGGTAACGGGGGAGCTGTTTTTT
TRBV11-3	.	.	TRBJ2-5	CASSLGGPRGETQYF	TGTGCCAGCAGCTTAGGGGGACCCCGGGGGGAGACCCAGTACTTC
TRBV7-2	.	.	TRBJ1-2	CASSFSDSNYGYTF	TGTGCCAGCAGCTTTTCCGACAGTAACTATGGCTACACCTTC
TRBV27	.	.	TRBJ1-2	CASSLTWGANSGYTF	TGTGCCAGCAGTTTAACGTGGGGCGCAAACTCTGGCTACACCTTC
TRBV6-5	.	.	TRBJ1-3	CASLGGSGNTIYF	TGTGCCAGCCTTGGCGGGAGTGGAAACACCATATATTTT
TRBV29-1	.	.	TRBJ2-1	CSVGLADEQFF	TGCAGCGTCGGACTTGCCGATGAGCAGTTCTTC
TRBV30	.	.	TRBJ1-5	CAWSVVGAQPQHF	TGTGCCTGGAGTGTGGTGGGGGCCCAGCCCCAGCATTTT
TRBV5-1	TRBD1	.	TRBJ1-4	CASSLLGTGDEKLFF	TGCGCCAGCAGCTTGTTAGGGACAGGGGATGAAAAACTGTTTTTT
TRBV7-9	TRBD1	.	TRBJ2-1	CASSPRQGTRGEQFF	TGTGCCAGCAGCCCACGACAGGGGACCCGCGGTGAGCAGTTCTTC
TRBV6-5	.	.	TRBJ2-7	CASSYQRTTSYEQYF	TGTGCCAGCAGTTACCAGCGGACTACTTCCTACGAGCAGTACTTC
TRBV4-1	.	.	TRBJ1-3	CASSQDGRTIYF	TGCGCCAGCAGCCAAGATGGGAGGACCATATATTTT
TRBV9	.	once	TRBJ2-7	CASSVSPESSYEQYF	TGTGCCAGCAGCGTAAGTCCGGAGAGCTCCTACGAGCAGTACTTC
TRBV6-5	TRBD1	few	TRBJ2-7	CASSWTGAYEQYF	TGTGCCAGCAGTTGGACAGGGGCCTACGAGCAGTACTTC
TRBV5-1	TRBD1	.	TRBJ2-3	CASSLRTGATDTQYF	TGCGCCAGCAGCTTGCGGACAGGGGCAACAGATACGCAGTATTTT
TRBV6-1	TRBD2	.	TRBJ2-3	CASSAEGLAGRTDTQYF	TGTGCCAGCAGTGCGGAGGGACTAGCGGGGCGCACAGATACGCAGTATTTT
TRBV13	.	.	TRBJ2-7	CASSLRGLAYEQYF	TGTGCCAGCAGCTTAAGAGGTCTAGCCTACGAGCAGTACTTC
TRBV19	TRBD1	.	TRBJ2-5	CASSTGTGRETQYF	TGTGCCAGTAGTACCGGGACAGGAAGAGAGACCCAGTACTTC
TRBV4-3	.	.	TRBJ2-3	CASSQARLGGGTQYF	TGCGCCAGCAGCCAGGCGCGACTAGGTGGGGGTACGCAGTATTTT
TRBV5-6	TRBD2	.	TRBJ2-5	CASSLPGGETQYF	TGTGCCAGCAGCTTGCCGGGAGGCGAGACCCAGTACTTC
TRBV7-2	TRBD2	.	TRBJ2-5	CASSLSAGLETQYF	TGTGCCAGCAGCTTATCAGCGGGGTTAGAGACCCAGTACTTC
TRBV19	.	.	TRBJ1-2	CASSAPLLRGYTF	TGTGCCAGTAGTGCCCCCCTTTTGAGGGGCTACACCTTC
TRBV10-1	TRBD1	.	TRBJ1-4	CASSMGTGRNEKLFF	TGCGCCAGCTCCATGGGGACAGGACGTAATGAAAAACTGTTTTTT
TRBV9	TRBD2	.	TRBJ2-5	CASSAADILAGGPGETQYF	TGTGCCAGCAGCGCCGCCGATATACTAGCGGGGGGCCCGGGAGAGACCCAGTACTTC